This T cell receptor beta chain was captured by sequencing in a study of cytomegalovirus exposure and HLA in healthy donors. Study information: The same platform as the approximately 670 first-cohort repertoires was used for the 130 or so validation repertoires, a later analysis reported.

Sequencing used immunoSEQ multiplex PCR; TCRdb keeps in-frame clones, though not all of them. The repertoire consists of 150,000 to 200,000 clones, with around 88% occurring once and the leading ten covering more than 1.1%. Study findings and constraints: There were some public TCRs occurring in many donors, but most TCR sequences were rare. The authors listed about 170 TCR beta chains as cytomegalovirus-associated. Diagnosis of cytomegalovirus status made by the classifier reportedly showed high specificity and sensitivity.

As to this clone: What it recognizes is unknown.

The CDR3 loop spans 17 amino acids. The germline V gene encodes CDR1 WSHSY and CDR2 SAAADI. V lost 11 bases and J 3 bases, leaving 26 bases between the germline ends. The chain recombines TRBV10-2 with TRBJ2-1; D may be TRBD1 (5 bases). This TCR was sampled from a woman aged 18-29 years in good health and CMV-seronegative. Sequencing was done on a sample of PBMCs. CDR3 protein: CAARLGQAHLIYNEQFF. The CDR3, as DNA: TGCGCCGCCAGATTGGGGCAGGCCCACCTTATCTACAATGAGCAGTTCTTC.